Listed here are 22 T cell receptor beta chains from one sample, sequenced in a study of blood T cells in healthy people across ages (dated by TCRdb to between 2014 and 2017). Libraries were prepared through 5' RACE. TCRdb shows the sequencer as Illumina HiSeq 2500. A second PCR of roughly 7 to 11 cycles was performed with a sample-barcoded 5' primer and a J-beta primer mix. In-frame beta chains were kept once TCRdb had trimmed the public reads at Q25 with fastp and called clones with MiXCR. CDR3 protein duplicates are merged, each entry listing the most common genes and DNA. Recorded for this sample are approximately 960,000 distinct CDR3 sequences; almost 30% of them occurred a single time. Of the sample, 10% to 13% is held by the ten largest clones. These data were likewise used in another study, on T cells of mothers and their children.

The sample comprised blood. The receptors were gathered from a woman aged 40 to 50 in good health.

For this clonotype: This may arise from a read error, as a much more abundant clone is one base away. The chain carries TRBV27 and TRBJ1-6; D gene unclear. The CDR3 loop spans 13 amino acids. Per the germline V gene, CDR1 is MNHEY and CDR2 is SMNVEV (reference sequence). V gave up 10 bases and J gave up 1 base, with 8 bases separating them. In DNA, the CDR3 is TGTGCCAATTGCCTGTCCTATAATTCACCCCTCCACTTT. It specifies CANCLSYNSPLHF.

This rearrangement joins TRBV7-2 to TRBJ2-5; a weak D match, TRBD2 (6 bases). The closer fit of TRBJ2-7 to the DNA end suggests the J call may be wrong. Germline V gives CDR1 SGHTA, CDR2 FQGNSA. The CDR3 sequence is 16 residues long. For the CDR3, the DNA is TGTGCCAGCAGCTCCAATGGGACTGTCAACGGGTACGAGCAGTACTTC. Amino acid sequence: CASSSNGTVNGYEQYF.

Comments on this clonotype: The CDR3 does not end in the conserved phenylalanine or tryptophan, so this is likely a read error. The chain uses TRBV20-1 and TRBJ1-1; 10 bases line up with TRBD1. The V gene end was trimmed by 6 bases and the J gene end by 4 bases; junction bases not matched to a gene: 2. Germline-derived CDR1 and CDR2 are DFQATT and SNEGSKA (reference sequence). This CDR3 spans 12 amino acids. CDR3 amino acids: CSARTGGTEAFV. The DNA of the CDR3 is TGCAGTGCGCGGACAGGGGGCACTGAAGCTTTCGTT.

The chain joins TRBV3-1 to TRBJ1-3; D not resolved. Germline assignment: CDR1 LGHDT and CDR2 YNNKEL (reference sequence). V lost 1 base to trimming and J lost 3 bases, with 16 bases between them. This CDR3 has 17 residues. CDR3 sequence: CASSQVQVSRVGNTIYF. As DNA, the CDR3 is TGTGCCAGCAGCCAAGTCCAGGTTAGTCGTGTTGGAAACACCATATATTTT.

This clonotype was counted a few times. V is TRBV3-1 and J is TRBJ2-5; no clear D gene. The CDR3 totals 13 residues. Per the germline V gene, CDR1 is LGHDT and CDR2 is YNNKEL (reference sequence). V dropped 3 bases and J dropped 1 base, with 6 bases sitting between them. CDR3 amino acids: CASSHRTQETQYF. DNA for the CDR3: TGTGCCAGCAGCCATAGGACCCAAGAGACCCAGTACTTC.

This clonotype has a handful of counts. The V gene is TRBV13, the J gene TRBJ2-3; 9 bases map to TRBD1. Germline V gene sequence: CDR1 PRHDT, CDR2 FYEKMQ (reference sequence). V lost 3 bases, J lost 4 bases, and 20 bases stayed unmatched. The CDR3 runs to 20 residues. The chain's CDR3 is CASSFLQGAPEEGYPDTQYF. CDR3 in DNA: TGTGCCAGCAGCTTCTTACAGGGGGCGCCTGAGGAAGGATATCCAGATACGCAGTATTTT.

This clonotype was seen a few times. The chain employs TRBV4-2 and TRBJ2-7; 8 nucleotides match TRBD2. This CDR3 has 15 residues. The germline V gene encodes CDR1 LGHNA and CDR2 YNFKEQ. The V segment lost 4 bases and the J segment 7 bases; nucleotides outside the gene matches: 12. CDR3 loop: CASSLSRGDLSEQYF. The CDR3 DNA reads TGTGCCAGCAGCCTTTCGCGGGGGGACCTAAGTGAGCAGTACTTC.

This clonotype was seen many times. The chain couples TRBV10-3 to TRBJ2-1; 8 bases fit TRBD2. The CDR3 sequence is 15 residues long. V lost 5 bases and J lost 0; bases outside the gene matches: 3. CDR1 is ENHRY and CDR2 is SYGVKD in the germline V gene. Written as DNA, the CDR3 is TGTGCCATCAGTCGGGGGGGTAGCTCCTACAATGAGCAGTTCTTC. Residues: CAISRGGSSYNEQFF.

Ten or more counts support this clonotype. This rearrangement joins TRBV4-1 to TRBJ2-7; 7 bases are shared with TRBD2. Trimming cost V 1 base and J 3 bases; bases outside gene matches: 6. Germline lookup yields CDR1 MGHRA and CDR2 YSYEKL. This CDR3 has 15 residues. CDR3 DNA: TGCGCCAGCAGCCAAGGGCCCGGGACTATCTACGAGCAGTACTTC. Translated, it gives CASSQGPGTIYEQYF.

V and J are TRBV11-2 and TRBJ2-5, with TRBD1 matching 9 bases. Looked up from germline, CDR1 is SGHAT and CDR2 is FQNNGV. V gave up 0 bases and J gave up 7 bases; unmatched junction bases: 9. This CDR3 spans 16 amino acids. CDR3 loop: CASSLEQLQGAGTQYF. In DNA, the CDR3 is TGTGCCAGCAGCTTAGAACAGTTACAGGGGGCCGGGACCCAGTACTTC.

This clonotype has a single count. This may arise from a read error, as a much more abundant clone is one base away. The rearrangement joins TRBV29-1 to TRBJ1-4, with D unclear. Trimming left V 6 bases short and J 0 bases short, with 8 bases between. CDR3 length equals 13 residues. CDR1 is SQVTM, CDR2 ANQGSEA, per germline. The CDR3 DNA follows: TGCAGCGTCCTGTCCGCAACTAATGAAAAACTGTTTTTT. Translating it yields CSVLSATNEKLFF.

The chain carries TRBV25-1 and TRBJ2-1, with a tentative D call TRBD2 (7 bases). The CDR3 covers 17 residues. V lost 8 bases, J lost 6 bases, and 26 bases lay in between. In germline, CDR1 is MGHDK, CDR2 SYGVNS. CDR3 sequence reads: CASADLRGGGLGNEQFF. CDR3 nucleotides: TGTGCCAGCGCAGACCTCCGTGGGGGGGGGCTCGGCAATGAGCAGTTCTTC.

A remark on this clonotype: A much larger clonotype is one base distant, so this may be a read error. This sequence joins TRBV12-3 or TRBV12-4 and TRBJ2-7; weak D call: TRBD2 (6 bases). V was shortened by 5 bases and J by 2 bases, with 25 bases between the two germline ends. The CDR3 has 18 amino acids. CDR3 sequence reads: CASSTLRLGGALPYEQYF. The CDR3 region has the DNA TGTGCCAGCAGTACGCTCCGCCTCGGCGGGGCATTACCCTACGAGCAGTACTTC.

Remarks on this clonotype: The junction shows a germline mismatch at one end, possibly a read error. V and J are TRBV5-1 and TRBJ1-4; 7 nucleotides match TRBD1. This CDR3 contains 14 residues. CDR1 and CDR2 from the germline V gene are SGHRS and YFSETQ. The CDR3 sequence: CASSPTGWNEELFF. The CDR3 coding sequence is TGCGCCAGCAGCCCGACAGGGTGGAATGAAGAACTGTTTTTT.

Concerning this clonotype itself: This could be a read error, since a much larger clone is one nucleotide away. The rearrangement uses TRBV15 and TRBJ2-7; perhaps TRBD1 as D (6 bases). The CDR3 is made up of 14 amino acids. The germline V gene has CDR1 LNHNV and CDR2 YYDKDF (reference sequence). In DNA form, the CDR3 reads TGTGCCACCAGCAGAGGAGGGGACATCTACGAGCAGGACTTC. Its protein product is CATSRGGDIYEQDF.

This clonotype was detected many times. One end of the junction varies from germline; a read error may be responsible. The chain carries TRBV7-7 and TRBJ2-5; D may match TRBD1 or TRBD2 (5 bases each). CDR3 length: 15 amino acids. Germline CDR1 and CDR2: SSHAT and FNYEAQ (reference sequence). The DNA of the CDR3 is TGTGCTAGCAGCTTGGGCAGGGAGTACCAAGAGACCCAGTACTTC. Protein sequence: CASSLGREYQETQYF.

Remarks on this clonotype: A single base separates this from a much larger clone, so it may be a read error. The gene calls are TRBV20-1 and TRBJ2-4; D is perhaps TRBD2 (5 bases). Germline assignment: CDR1 DFQATT and CDR2 SNEGSKA (reference sequence). CDR3 size: 14 residues. The V end lost 0 bases, the J end lost 13 bases, and 19 bases lay between the germline ends. CDR3 coding DNA: TGCAGTGCTAGAGATTCGGCTAGCAGGAATGAGCAGTACTTC. Translation gives CSARDSASRNEQYF.

This clonotype was detected a few times. A much larger clone differs from this one at a single base, so this may be a read error. V gene TRBV27 combines with J gene TRBJ1-2; D perhaps matches TRBD1 (5 bases). Germline V gene lookup returns CDR1 MNHEY and CDR2 SMNVEV (reference sequence). The CDR3 totals 14 residues. Trimming took off 4 bases at V and 1 base at J, with 10 bases between the two ends. The CDR3 sequence is CASSCDRVNYGYTF. As DNA, the CDR3 is TGTGCCAGCAGTTGTGACAGAGTTAACTATGGCTACACCTTC.

To note about this clonotype: This could be a read error, since a much larger clone is one nucleotide away. The rearrangement joins TRBV7-6 to TRBJ1-4; D might be TRBD1 (6 bases). There are 14 residues in the CDR3. The germline CDR1 and CDR2 sequences are SGHVS and FNYEAQ. The DNA of the CDR3 is TGTGCCAGCAGATTAGGGGGAACTAATGAAATACTGTTTTTT. Amino acids: CASRLGGTNEILFF.

The rearrangement joins TRBV6-1 to TRBJ2-3; unclear D gene. Germline V gives CDR1 MNHNS, CDR2 SASEGT. V lost 2 bases and J 2 bases, leaving 14 bases between the germline ends. The CDR3 contains 16 residues. The CDR3 DNA follows: TGTGCCAGCAGTGAAACATTTACTATTCCCACAGATACGCAGTATTTT. It is translated as CASSETFTIPTDTQYF.

The rearrangement links TRBV2 to TRBJ2-1; possibly TRBD2 for D (6 bases). V dropped 2 bases and J dropped 12 bases, with 14 bases sitting between them. This CDR3 comprises 13 residues. Per germline, CDR1 SNHLY and CDR2 FYNNEI. CDR3 protein: CASSETRRVRQFF. CDR3 nucleotides: TGTGCCAGCAGTGAAACCAGGAGGGTGAGGCAGTTCTTC. Complete variable domain (other parts from reference TRBV2 and TRBJ2-1): EPEVTQTPSHQVTQMGQEVILRCVPISNHLYFYWYRQILGQKVEFLVSFYNNEISEKSEIFDDQFSVERPDGSNFTLKIRSTKLEDSAMYFCASSETRRVRQFFGPGTRLTVL.

In this sample, this clonotype turned up a few times. One base away lies a much larger clone, so this may be a sequencing read error. The gene calls are TRBV28 and TRBJ2-5; no clear D gene. The CDR3 is 12 residues long. Germline CDR1 reads MDHEN; CDR2 reads SYDVKM. The CDR3 protein is CAGSLRRETQYF. In DNA form, the CDR3 reads TGTGCCGGCAGTCTAAGGAGAGAGACCCAGTACTTC. Drawing the rest from reference TRBV28 and TRBJ2-5, the complete variable domain is DVKVTQSSRYLVKRTGEKVFLECVQDMDHENMFWYRQDPGLGLRLIYFSYDVKMKEKGDIPEGYSVSREKKERFSLILESASTNQTSMYLCAGSLRRETQYFGPGTRLLVL.